The rows below give T cell receptor beta chains drawn from one sample of a study of shared clonotypes between healthy human individuals. TCRdb keeps only in-frame clones here, not all; method: immunoSEQ multiplex PCR. The data show nearly 2 million clones, about 95% seen once. Sequencing was carried out using naive CD8+ T cells sorted from blood. The origin of the receptors is a man between 18 and 29 years old in good health. CDR3s include the opening cysteine and the closing phenylalanine or tryptophan. Fields, in order: J gene, clone size, D gene, V gene, CDR3 DNA, CDR3 protein. The D gene is left open where the match is weak. The size field is filled for only some rows; it gives once, few, many or a size class.

TRBJ2-7 - TRBD1 TRBV19 TGTGCCAGTAGTATAGATCTACAGGGGACAGGGTACGAGCAGTACTTC CASSIDLQGTGYEQYF
TRBJ2-5 - - TRBV5-1 TGCGCCAGCAGCTTGGAGGGGTTCGACCAAGAGACCCAGTACTTC CASSLEGFDQETQYF
TRBJ1-3 - - TRBV28 TGTGCCAGCAGTCTCGGAAACACCATATATTTT CASSLGNTIYF
TRBJ2-7 - - TRBV19 TGTGCCAGTAGCAGCCGGACGGTTCCCTACGAGCAGTACTTC CASSSRTVPYEQYF
TRBJ2-5 - - TRBV12-5 TGTGCTAGTGGTTTGGCCGTGCTAGATCCCAGCCCAGAGACCCAGTACTTC CASGLAVLDPSPETQYF
TRBJ1-1 - - TRBV27 TGTGCCAGCAACACTCTCTCGGGGAACACTGAAGCTTTCTTT CASNTLSGNTEAFF
TRBJ2-1 once - TRBV5-1 TGCGCCAGCAGCCCCTATATGGAGGGCGCAAACAATGAGCAGTTCTTC CASSPYMEGANNEQFF
TRBJ2-5 - - TRBV21-1 TGTGCCAGCAGCAAAGTGGCTAGCGGGGAACGGCAAGAGACCCAGTACTTC CASSKVASGERQETQYF
TRBJ1-6 - - TRBV9 TGTGCCAGCAGCACAGACCTCAGTTCACCCCTCCACTTT CASSTDLSSPLHF
TRBJ2-5 - TRBD2 TRBV30 TGTGCCTGGAGTGGTTTAGCGGGAGATTCGGGGGAGACCCAGTACTTC CAWSGLAGDSGETQYF
TRBJ2-2 - TRBD2 TRBV28 TGTGCCAGCAGTAGCGGGGTAAACACCGGGGAGCTGTTTTTT CASSSGVNTGELFF
TRBJ1-5 - TRBD1 TRBV27 TGTGCCAGCAGTGAGGACAGGGGGCCCGGCCAGCCCCAGCATTTT CASSEDRGPGQPQHF
TRBJ1-2 - TRBD1 TRBV27 TGTGCCAGCAGCACCCGACAGGGAGGGTATGGCTACACCTTC CASSTRQGGYGYTF
TRBJ2-5 - - TRBV5-4 TGTGCCAGCAGCGGCAGATCAGAGGAGACCCAGTACTTC CASSGRSEETQYF
TRBJ2-5 once TRBD2 TRBV25-1 TGTGCCAGCAGTGGGGGGAGGGGTGTAGACCAGTACTTC CASSGGRGVDQYF
TRBJ2-7 - TRBD2 TRBV4-1 TGCGCCAGCAGCCAAGCCCTAGCGGGAGCCTACGAGCAGTACTTC CASSQALAGAYEQYF
TRBJ2-1 - - TRBV9 TGTGCCAGCAGCGTCCGGCCCCTTTACAATGAGCAGTTCTTC CASSVRPLYNEQFF
TRBJ1-1 - - TRBV30 TGTGCCTGGGTGTCCGGGACGGGGATCGACCCTGAAGCTTTCTTT CAWVSGTGIDPEAFF
TRBJ1-1 - TRBD1 TRBV28 TGTGCCAGCAGTAACCCCGGGACAGAAAACACTGAAGCTTTCTTT CASSNPGTENTEAFF
TRBJ2-5 once TRBD1 TRBV6-6 TGTGCCAGCAGTGGCCCGACAGGGCCTCAAGAGACCCAGTACTTC CASSGPTGPQETQYF
TRBJ2-2 - - TRBV6-5 TGTGCCAGCAGTTACTCAAGCGCCGGGGAGCTGTTTTTT CASSYSSAGELFF
TRBJ2-5 - TRBD1 TRBV28 TGTGCCAGCAGCCCCCGGCACGGGACAGGAGAGACCCAGTACTTC CASSPRHGTGETQYF
TRBJ2-1 - TRBD2 TRBV19 TGTGCCAGTAGGCTCGGACTAGCGGGAAACTACAATGAGCAGTTCTTC CASRLGLAGNYNEQFF
TRBJ2-7 - - TRBV7-6 TGTGCCAGCAGCTTGGGGGAGTCACAGTACGAGCAGTACTTC CASSLGESQYEQYF
TRBJ2-1 - - TRBV5-1 TGCGCCAGCAGCCGGGAAAATAGCCATGAGCAGTTCTTC CASSRENSHEQFF
TRBJ1-2 - - TRBV27 TGTGCCAGCAGTTTATCCCCCAACTATGGCTACACCTTC CASSLSPNYGYTF
TRBJ2-1 - TRBD1 TRBV2 TGTGCCGGGGGACCGGGACAGGGGCTCAATGAGCAGTTCTTC CAGGPGQGLNEQFF
TRBJ2-1 - - TRBV4-1 TGCGCCAGCAGCCAAGCGGGGAATGAGCAGTTCTTC CASSQAGNEQFF
TRBJ2-3 - - TRBV4-3 TGCGCCAGCAGCCAAGTGGCGGTTAGCACAGATACGCAGTATTTT CASSQVAVSTDTQYF
TRBJ1-4 - TRBD1 TRBV30 TGTGCCTGGAGATCAGGAACAGGGGGCCTCGCGACTAATGAAAAACTGTTTTTT CAWRSGTGGLATNEKLFF
TRBJ1-1 - - TRBV19 TGTGCCAGTAGAGAAGAAGGGACGGTAAACACTGAAGCTTTCTTT CASREEGTVNTEAFF
TRBJ1-1 - - TRBV28 TGTGCCAGCAGTTTGGGGCAGGGTTACACTGAAGCTTTCTTT CASSLGQGYTEAFF
TRBJ2-7 - - TRBV6-1 TGTGCCAGCAGTGCAGGCTCGGCCTACGAGCAGTACTTC CASSAGSAYEQYF
TRBJ2-7 - TRBD2 TRBV11-2 TGTGCCAGCAGCTTAGGGGTAGCGGGAGCCCACGAGCAGTACTTC CASSLGVAGAHEQYF
TRBJ2-1 - TRBD2 TRBV11-2 TGTGCCAGCAGCTATCAGCGGGAGGACTACAATGAGCAGTTCTTC CASSYQREDYNEQFF
TRBJ1-2 - - TRBV19 TGTGCCAGTAGCGAGGGGGGCTTCTTACCTGGCTACACCTTC CASSEGGFLPGYTF